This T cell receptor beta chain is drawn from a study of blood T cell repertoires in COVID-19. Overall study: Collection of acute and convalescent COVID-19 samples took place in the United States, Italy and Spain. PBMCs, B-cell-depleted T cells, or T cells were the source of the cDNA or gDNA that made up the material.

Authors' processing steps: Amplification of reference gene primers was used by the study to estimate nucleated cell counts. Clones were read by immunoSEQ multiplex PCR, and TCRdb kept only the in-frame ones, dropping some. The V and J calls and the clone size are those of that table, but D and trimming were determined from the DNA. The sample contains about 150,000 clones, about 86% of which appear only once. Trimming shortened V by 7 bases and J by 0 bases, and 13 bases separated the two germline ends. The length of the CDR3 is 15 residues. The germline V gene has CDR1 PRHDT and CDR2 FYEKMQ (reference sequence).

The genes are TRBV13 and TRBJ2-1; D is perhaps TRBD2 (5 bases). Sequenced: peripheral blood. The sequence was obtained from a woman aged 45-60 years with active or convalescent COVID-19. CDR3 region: CASTPSSSSYNEQFF. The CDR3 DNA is TGTGCCAGCACCCCTAGCTCGAGCTCCTACAATGAGCAGTTCTTC.